The following is a T cell receptor (beta chain) sequence with its context. The data originate from a study of blood T cells in healthy people across ages. The CDR3 totals 15 residues. V was pared by 4 bases and J by 8 bases, with 18 bases between. The germline V gene encodes CDR1 KGHSH and CDR2 LQKENI. A second PCR, run for about 7 to 12 cycles, used a sample-barcoded 5' primer plus a J-beta primer mix. TCRdb recomputed calls from the 5' RACE reads with MiXCR, one row per CDR3 protein. The data show 780,000 or so distinct CDR3 sequences, 40% to 65% seen once. This rearrangement joins TRBV18 to TRBJ2-1; either TRBD1 or TRBD2 may fit D (5 bases each). This clonotype originated in a man older than 75 in good health. The source material was blood. Here the CDR3 reads CASSLPGVGVYEQFF. Written as DNA, the CDR3 is TGTGCCAGCTCACTACCCGGGGTGGGGGTGTATGAGCAGTTCTTC.